The 15 T cell receptor beta chains listed next were all sequenced from one sample in a study of blood T cell repertoires in COVID-19. Profiled with immunoSEQ multiplex PCR; TCRdb holds only in-frame clones, not every one. The sample carries some 380,000 clones, 80% to 90% recorded once. Sequenced material: PBMCs or T cells enriched from blood (not recorded which). These receptors were collected from a man between 25 and 39 years old who had recovered from COVID-19.

CDR3: CASWGGVGITNTEAFF. The CDR3 region has the DNA TGCGCCAGCTGGGGAGGGGTCGGCATTACGAACACTGAAGCTTTCTTT. This chain joins TRBV10-1 and TRBJ1-1; TRBD1 is a possible D gene (5 bases). The CDR3 runs to 16 residues. V lost 8 bases and J 1 base, leaving 20 bases between the germline ends. Germline assignment: CDR1 WNHNN and CDR2 SYGVQD (reference sequence).

This sequence joins TRBV6-5 and TRBJ1-1; TRBD1 is a possible D gene (6 bases). This CDR3 is 13 amino acids long. Germline V lookup: CDR1 MNHEY, CDR2 SVGAGI. Trimming shortened V by 6 bases and J by 4 bases, and 12 bases separated the two germline ends. This CDR3 reads CASRTGSGTEAFF. The CDR3 DNA sequence: TGTGCCAGCAGAACAGGGTCTGGCACTGAAGCTTTCTTT.

The V gene is TRBV3-1 (or the pseudogene TRBV3-2), the J gene TRBJ2-1, with 10 bases identical to TRBD2. The CDR3 length is 19 residues. V lost 0 bases to trimming and J lost 0 bases; unmatched junction nucleotides: 8. The V gene's germline CDR1 is LGHDT and CDR2 YNNKEL (reference sequence). The CDR3 nucleotides read TGTGCCAGCAGCCAAGATATGCCTAGCGGGGGCTCCTCCTACAATGAGCAGTTCTTC. Translating gives CASSQDMPSGGSSYNEQFF.

This clone was observed once. The V and J genes are TRBV30 and TRBJ2-1; no definite D call. This CDR3 comprises 10 residues. Germline V CDR1 and CDR2: GTSNPN, SVGIG (reference sequence). V shed 2 bases and J shed 6 bases, with 2 bases lying between them. This CDR3 reads CAWSLNEQFF. In DNA form, the CDR3 reads TGTGCCTGGAGTCTCAATGAGCAGTTCTTC.

This chain connects TRBV21-1 to TRBJ1-6; TRBD1 was called by the table and not checked on the DNA. TRBV21-1 is a listed pseudogene. The CDR3 runs 16 residues. The chain's CDR3 is CASSTDSSPYNSPLHF. CDR3 bases: TGTGCCAGCAGCACGGACAGTTCCCCCTATAATTCACCCCTCCACTTT.

The chain recombines TRBV3-1 (or the pseudogene TRBV3-2) with TRBJ1-1, with D perhaps TRBD1 (5 bases). This CDR3 has 15 amino acids. Germline V gives CDR1 LGHDT, CDR2 YNNKEL (reference sequence). Trimming left V 1 base short and J 2 bases short, with 11 bases between. DNA of the CDR3: TGTGCCAGCAGCCAAGCGGGGGACTTTAACACTGAAGCTTTCTTT. As protein: CASSQAGDFNTEAFF.

The CDR3 loop is CASSPSTGSTEAFF. Here the CDR3 DNA reads TGTGCCAGCAGCCCTTCAACAGGGAGCACTGAAGCTTTCTTT. This chain joins TRBV7-2 and TRBJ1-1; TRBD1 might be the D (6 bases). CDR1 is SGHTA and CDR2 is FQGNSA in the germline V gene. This CDR3 comprises 14 residues. V was clipped by 5 bases and J by 4 bases, with 14 bases between them.

The chain links TRBV6-5 to TRBJ2-3, with 7 bases matching TRBD1. In germline, CDR1 is MNHEY, CDR2 SVGAGI. After removal of 5 bases from V and 0 bases from J, the junction contained 5 bases not matched to a gene. The CDR3 runs to 15 residues. The CDR3 is CASSRTGQSTDTQYF. In DNA, the CDR3 is TGTGCCAGCAGTCGCACGGGACAGAGCACAGATACGCAGTATTTT.

V gene TRBV3-1 (or the pseudogene TRBV3-2) combines with J gene TRBJ2-1, with TRBD1 matching over 9 bases. The CDR3 spans 13 residues. The V and J ends lost 4 bases and 12 bases, in that order; junction bases with no gene match: 7. The germline V gene has CDR1 LGHDT and CDR2 YNNKEL (reference sequence). CDR3 in amino acids: CASSLTGGKGQFF. CDR3 nucleotides: TGTGCCAGCAGCCTGACAGGGGGTAAGGGGCAGTTCTTC.

The DNA of the CDR3 is TGTGCTAGTGGACGGAGAGGCGGGGATATCGCAACTAATGAAAAACTGTTTTTT. Its translation is CASGRRGGDIATNEKLFF. The chain recombines TRBV12-5 with TRBJ1-4; D unclear. The length of the CDR3 is 18 residues. Germline values: CDR1 LGHNT, CDR2 FRNRAP. The V end was cut by 6 bases, the J end by 0 bases, with 20 bases between.

In the case of this clone: The same CDR3 arises from other DNA sequences in this sample as well. J is TRBJ1-5 and V is TRBV5-1, with 8 bases that match TRBD1. The CDR3 has 14 residues. Germline-derived CDR1 and CDR2 are SGHRS and YFSETQ. The V gene end was trimmed by 0 bases and the J gene end by 7 bases; junction bases not matched to a gene: 3. The CDR3 protein is CASSLAGGDQPQHF. As DNA, the CDR3 is TGCGCCAGCAGCTTGGCAGGGGGCGACCAGCCCCAGCATTTT.

This clone was seen only a few times. CDR3 protein: CASTRTGAGGYTF. CDR3 in DNA: TGTGCCAGCACCCGGACAGGGGCCGGGGGCTACACCTTC. The chain combines TRBV13 with TRBJ1-2; TRBD1 agrees at 9 bases. The V segment lost 7 bases and the J segment 8 bases; nucleotides outside the gene matches: 8. The CDR3 is 13 residues long. In germline, CDR1 is PRHDT, CDR2 FYEKMQ (reference sequence).

This sequence joins TRBV5-5 and TRBJ2-7, with a weak D call TRBD1 (5 bases). CDR1 is SGHKS and CDR2 is YYEKEE in the germline V gene (reference sequence). The ends were cut back, 2 bases at V and 3 bases at J, with 9 bases in the middle. The CDR3 extends over 13 amino acids. CDR3 loop: CASSLDSIYEQYF. The CDR3 nucleotides read TGTGCCAGCAGCTTAGACAGTATCTACGAGCAGTACTTC.

The rearrangement links TRBV11-2 to TRBJ2-7; 8 bases line up with TRBD1. This CDR3 has 15 amino acids. J gave up 0 bases and V 3 bases, and 4 bases lay outside the gene matches. Germline lookup yields CDR1 SGHAT and CDR2 FQNNGV. The chain's CDR3 is CASSFFTGGSYEQYF. CDR3 in DNA: TGTGCCAGCAGCTTTTTCACAGGGGGCTCCTACGAGCAGTACTTC.

The rearrangement joins TRBV6-1 to TRBJ1-5; tentative D call: TRBD1 (5 bases). V was cut by 2 bases and J by 4 bases, with 18 bases left in between. CDR3 length: 17 amino acids. Germline V CDR1 and CDR2: MNHNS, SASEGT. CDR3 residues: CASSELRGRGPNQPQHF. The CDR3 DNA reads as TGTGCCAGCAGTGAACTAAGGGGAAGGGGTCCTAATCAGCCCCAGCATTTT.